These 28 T cell receptor beta chains originate from one sample sequenced in a study of shared clonotypes between healthy human individuals. Naive-designated CD8 cells lacked CD45RO, were positively enriched for CCR7, and omitted terminally differentiated effector memory CD45RA+ cells. The table came from immunoSEQ multiplex PCR; TCRdb's copy has only in-frame clones and leaves some out. The sample shows hundreds of thousands of clones, about 98% of them seen only once. Sequences were obtained from naive CD8+ T cells sorted from blood. All receptors come from a man aged 25-45 years in good health.

The chain uses TRBV4-3 and TRBJ2-1; a weak D match, TRBD1 (6 bases). The CDR3 totals 13 residues. The germline V gene has CDR1 LGHNA and CDR2 YSLEER. V lost 2 bases, J lost 8 bases, and 10 bases lay in between. The CDR3 loop reads CASSQTGFDEQFF. The DNA for the CDR3 is TGCGCCAGCAGCCAAACAGGGTTTGATGAGCAGTTCTTC.

The V gene is TRBV9, the J gene TRBJ2-1; 7 positions agree with TRBD1. The V gene's germline CDR1 is SGDLS and CDR2 YYNGEE. The CDR3 length is 12 residues. The ends lost 5 bases at V and 14 bases at J; junction bases unmatched: 10. The CDR3 bases are TGTGCCAGCAGTGGCCAGGGGGTAAGGAAGTTCTTC. It yields the protein CASSGQGVRKFF.

V is TRBV5-1 and J is TRBJ2-1; 7 bases agree with TRBD2. The germline V gene encodes CDR1 SGHRS and CDR2 YFSETQ. CDR3 length: 14 amino acids. J gave up 8 bases and V 1 base, and 6 bases lay outside the gene matches. The CDR3 region has the DNA TGCGCCAGCAGCTTGCGGGAGGAAACTCATGAGCAGTTCTTC. Translated: CASSLREETHEQFF.

The rearrangement uses TRBV6-5 and TRBJ1-2; D uncertain. V shed 0 bases and J shed 4 bases, with 9 bases lying between them. Germline CDR1 MNHEY, CDR2 SVGAGI. The CDR3 has 14 residues. The DNA of the CDR3 is TGTGCCAGCAGTTACTCAGGCCTACCCTATGGCTACACCTTC. This codes for CASSYSGLPYGYTF.

In nucleotides, the CDR3 is TGTGCCAGCAGCCAGATGGGGCGGGAGTGGTCAGATACGCAGTATTTT. Its protein is CASSQMGREWSDTQYF. This rearrangement joins TRBV5-4 to TRBJ2-3, with 7 bases matching TRBD2. The CDR3 totals 16 residues. The V gene's germline CDR1 is SGHNT and CDR2 YYREEE (reference sequence). V trimming: 4 bases; J trimming: 4 bases; junction bases outside the gene matches: 12.

The J gene is TRBJ2-2, the V gene TRBV15, with TRBD2 matching over 8 bases. The V gene's germline CDR1 is LNHNV and CDR2 YYDKDF (reference sequence). V was clipped by 6 bases and J by 6 bases; unmatched bases: 15. The CDR3 is made up of 17 amino acids. Here the CDR3 reads CATRGGGSGSRAGELFF. Written as DNA, the CDR3 is TGTGCCACCAGAGGGGGGGGAAGCGGGAGTCGGGCCGGGGAGCTGTTTTTT.

J is TRBJ2-7 and V is TRBV5-6; a weak D match, TRBD2 (6 bases). The CDR3 spans 16 residues. Germline-derived CDR1 and CDR2 are SGHDT and YYEEEE. Trimming removed 0 bases at V and 0 bases at J, with 13 bases between. The CDR3 sequence is CASSLVGGASSYEQYF. DNA for the CDR3: TGTGCCAGCAGCTTGGTAGGCGGGGCCAGCTCCTACGAGCAGTACTTC.

The genes are TRBV13 and TRBJ2-7; perhaps TRBD1 as D (6 bases). The CDR3 runs to 16 residues. In germline, CDR1 is PRHDT, CDR2 FYEKMQ (reference sequence). Trimming removed 0 bases at V and 3 bases at J, with 15 bases between. CDR3 amino acids: CASSLGWGPLFYEQYF. In nucleotides, the CDR3 is TGTGCCAGCAGCTTAGGTTGGGGGCCGCTATTCTACGAGCAGTACTTC. Filled out from reference TRBV13 and TRBJ2-7, the complete variable domain reads AAGVIQSPRHLIKEKRETATLKCYPIPRHDTVYWYQQGPGQDPQFLISFYEKMQSDKGSIPDRFSAQQFSDYHSELNMSSLELGDSALYFCASSLGWGPLFYEQYFGPGTRLTVT.

This clone was detected once. The V and J genes are TRBV7-2 and TRBJ1-3, with TRBD1 identical over 10 bases. Losses at the gene ends were 5 bases for V and 0 bases for J; bases not matched to a gene: 1. The CDR3 sequence is 15 residues long. CDR1 SGHTA and CDR2 FQGNSA come from the germline V gene. CDR3: CASSRDRGSGNTIYF. The CDR3 DNA reads as TGTGCCAGCAGCAGGGACAGGGGCTCTGGAAACACCATATATTTT.

In its sample, this clone was seen once. This rearrangement joins TRBV28 to TRBJ2-1; D is undetermined. Per germline, CDR1 MDHEN and CDR2 SYDVKM. V dropped 5 bases and J dropped 1 base, with 9 bases sitting between them. The CDR3 consists of 14 residues. CDR3 in DNA: TGTGCCAGCAGTCCCGGGCATTCCTACAATGAGCAGTTCTTC. Protein sequence: CASSPGHSYNEQFF.

The V and J genes are TRBV13 and TRBJ2-1; 8 bases align to TRBD1. The CDR3 has 16 residues. V was pared by 1 base and J by 3 bases, with 5 bases of the junction left unmatched. CDR1 is PRHDT and CDR2 is FYEKMQ in the germline V gene (reference sequence). Here the CDR3 DNA reads TGTGCCAGCAGCTTAGATGTACAGGGGGTCTACAATGAGCAGTTCTTC. Its translation: CASSLDVQGVYNEQFF.

The chain has TRBV6-6 and TRBJ1-4; D possibly corresponds to TRBD1 (5 bases). V lost 2 bases, J lost 7 bases, and 14 bases lay in between. CDR3 size: 15 residues. CDR1 MNHNY and CDR2 SVGAGI come from the germline V gene (reference sequence). The CDR3 is CASSYSRERGEKLFF. CDR3 bases: TGTGCCAGCAGTTACAGCAGGGAGAGGGGTGAAAAACTGTTTTTT.

Remarks on this clone: An end of the junction does not agree with germline; a read error may underlie this. The chain recombines TRBV10-3 with TRBJ2-2, with D unclear. The CDR3 consists of 13 residues. Germline V gene lookup returns CDR1 ENHRY and CDR2 SYGVKD. CDR3 coding DNA: TGTGCCATCAGTGAGTCGAAGACCGGGGAGCTGTTTTTT. This codes for CAISESKTGELFF.

The rearrangement uses TRBV27 and TRBJ2-5; D possibly uses TRBD1 or TRBD2 (5 bases each). V was pared by 4 bases and J by 3 bases, with 15 bases between. The CDR3 sequence is 15 residues long. From germline, CDR1 is MNHEY and CDR2 SMNVEV (reference sequence). This chain's CDR3 is CASSYSWGMKETQYF. The CDR3 DNA reads TGTGCCAGCAGTTACTCTTGGGGGATGAAAGAGACCCAGTACTTC.

The rearrangement joins TRBV7-9 to TRBJ1-2; D ambiguous. The CDR3 is 15 residues long. V gave up 4 bases and J gave up 0 bases, with 12 bases separating them. Germline V CDR1 and CDR2: SEHNR, FQNEAQ (reference sequence). CDR3 bases: TGTGCCAGCAGCTCGGGTTTTGGTACTAACTATGGCTACACCTTC. The encoded protein is CASSSGFGTNYGYTF.

V is TRBV5-4 and J is TRBJ2-2; 9 positions match TRBD2. The trim removed 3 bases at V and 0 bases at J, leaving 9 bases unmatched. This CDR3 has 18 residues. Germline CDR1 reads SGHNT; CDR2 reads YYREEE (reference sequence). The CDR3 region is CASSSRTSVSANTGELFF. The DNA for the CDR3 is TGTGCCAGCAGCTCGCGGACTAGCGTAAGCGCGAACACCGGGGAGCTGTTTTTT.

The rearrangement uses TRBV7-9 and TRBJ1-2; no clear D. The CDR3 spans 13 residues. Trimming took off 6 bases at V and 6 bases at J, with 14 bases between the two ends. Looked up from germline, CDR1 is SEHNR and CDR2 is FQNEAQ (reference sequence). The DNA for the CDR3 is TGTGCCAGCAGTCCCTCGGTTGGGAATGGCTACACCTTC. It codes for CASSPSVGNGYTF.

V and J are TRBV27 and TRBJ2-1; the match to TRBD2 covers 8 bases. V was clipped by 5 bases and J by 9 bases; unmatched bases: 12. This CDR3 contains 15 residues. Germline V gene lookup returns CDR1 MNHEY and CDR2 SMNVEV (reference sequence). In DNA form, the CDR3 reads TGTGCCAGCAGTGAGCGGGAGATTCCCTCGGGTGAGCAGTTCTTC. Protein product: CASSEREIPSGEQFF.

The chain links TRBV6-5 to TRBJ2-7; weak D call: TRBD2 (5 bases). The CDR3 is made up of 13 amino acids. The germline gives CDR1 MNHEY, CDR2 SVGAGI. With 4 bases removed from V and 3 bases from J, the gap between germline ends came to 10 bases. The CDR3 DNA reads as TGTGCCAGCAGTTTTCAGCGGAGCTACGAGCAGTACTTC. It translates to CASSFQRSYEQYF.

For this clone: The sample holds other DNA sequences that translate to the same CDR3. The chain combines TRBV2 with TRBJ2-7; D is unclear. V was shortened by 6 bases and J by 7 bases, with 7 bases between the two germline ends. Germline V gene data show CDR1 as SNHLY and CDR2 as FYNNEI. The CDR3 extends over 10 amino acids. CDR3 DNA sequence: TGTGCCAGCAGGGGCGCTGAGCAGTACTTC. This gives the protein CASRGAEQYF.

The V gene is TRBV7-6, the J gene TRBJ1-2; D ambiguous. The CDR3 loop spans 14 amino acids. Trimming pared 1 base from V and 5 bases from J, leaving 11 bases between. CDR1 is SGHVS, CDR2 FNYEAQ, per germline. CDR3 in amino acids: CASSLVLSGYGYTF. DNA of the CDR3: TGTGCCAGCAGCTTAGTACTATCGGGGTATGGCTACACCTTC.

The chain has TRBV7-9 and TRBJ2-7, with D maybe TRBD2 (6 bases). Per germline, CDR1 SEHNR and CDR2 FQNEAQ (reference sequence). The ends were cut back, 5 bases at V and 5 bases at J, with 22 bases in the middle. The CDR3 has 16 residues. This CDR3 is CASSPFEARLGNEQYF. The DNA for the CDR3 is TGTGCCAGCAGCCCCTTCGAGGCGCGACTAGGGAACGAGCAGTACTTC.

The V call is TRBV5-4, the J call TRBJ2-5, with D uncertain. Germline assignment: CDR1 SGHNT and CDR2 YYREEE (reference sequence). With 1 base removed from V and 1 base from J, the gap between germline ends came to 5 bases. The CDR3 runs to 13 residues. The CDR3 region has the DNA TGTGCCAGCAGCTTGCCCTTCCAAGAGACCCAGTACTTC. Its protein product is CASSLPFQETQYF.

This chain uses TRBV29-1 with TRBJ2-3; 10 positions agree with TRBD1. Germline V lookup: CDR1 SQVTM, CDR2 ANQGSEA. The CDR3 sequence is 16 residues long. J was trimmed by 1 base and V by 4 bases; bases with no gene match: 8. The CDR3 loop is CSVVPWGTGGTDTQYF. The CDR3, as DNA: TGCAGCGTTGTGCCCTGGGGGACAGGGGGCACAGATACGCAGTATTTT.

This clone has a single count. The genes are TRBV27 and TRBJ1-1, with D unresolved. From germline, CDR1 is MNHEY and CDR2 SMNVEV (reference sequence). CDR3 length: 11 residues. V lost 8 bases to trimming and J lost 6 bases, with 10 bases between them. The CDR3 bases are TGTGCCAGCCGCACCTCCTCTGAAGCTTTCTTT. The encoded protein is CASRTSSEAFF.

This chain uses TRBV6-5 with TRBJ2-7; D gene unclear. CDR1 and CDR2 from the germline V gene are MNHEY and SVGAGI. This CDR3 spans 15 amino acids. The V and J ends lost 4 bases and 2 bases respectively, with 15 bases between them. The chain's CDR3 is CASSFKQQRAYEQYF. CDR3 DNA: TGTGCCAGCAGTTTCAAACAGCAAAGGGCCTACGAGCAGTACTTC.

This clone is a singleton in its sample. The gene calls are TRBV5-1 and TRBJ2-5, with D possibly TRBD2 on 6 matching bases. The V gene's germline CDR1 is SGHRS and CDR2 YFSETQ. There are 12 residues in the CDR3. V shed 4 bases and J shed 4 bases, with 8 bases lying between them. The CDR3 coding sequence is TGCGCCAGCAGCCCGGGGGTAGAGACCCAGTACTTC. Protein: CASSPGVETQYF.

The genes are TRBV29-1 and TRBJ2-7; 7 nucleotides align to TRBD1. With 1 base clipped from V and 4 bases from J, the junction kept 7 bases outside the gene matches. Looked up from germline, CDR1 is SQVTM and CDR2 is ANQGSEA. CDR3 length equals 14 residues. The CDR3 sequence is CSVEGPGTDYEQYF. Here the CDR3 DNA reads TGCAGCGTTGAAGGACCCGGGACAGATTACGAGCAGTACTTC.